One sample yielded the 22 T cell receptor beta chains listed below, sequenced in a study of cytotoxic CD8 clonotypes in ibrutinib-treated CLL. Generated by immunoSEQ multiplex PCR, the TCRdb table keeps only in-frame clones and is missing some. The sample contains a few hundred thousand clones, 67% of which appear only once. This specimen was PBMCs, taken after 36 months of ibrutinib treatment. The origin of the receptors is a human donor with chronic lymphocytic leukemia.

This sequence joins TRBV27 and TRBJ1-2; the D gene is possibly TRBD1 (6 bases). The germline V and J ends were trimmed by 4 bases and 2 bases, with 17 bases remaining between them. This CDR3 region has 16 residues. Germline V gene data show CDR1 as MNHEY and CDR2 as SMNVEV (reference sequence). The CDR3 sequence: CASSSPWTVPNYGYTF. The DNA of the CDR3 is TGTGCCAGCAGTTCCCCCTGGACAGTTCCCAACTATGGCTACACCTTC.

A single count supports this clone. V gene TRBV11-1 combines with J gene TRBJ2-1; 8 positions match TRBD2. Trimming took 1 base from V and 0 from J; bases not matched to a gene: 11. The CDR3 runs 19 residues. Germline CDR1 SGHAT, CDR2 FQDESV (reference sequence). The CDR3 loop reads CASSLEGRGGPSSYNEQFF. In DNA form, the CDR3 reads TGTGCCAGCAGCTTAGAGGGCCGCGGGGGGCCGAGCTCCTACAATGAGCAGTTCTTC.

This rearrangement joins TRBV14 to TRBJ1-2; D remains unclear. Germline loops: CDR1 SGHDN, CDR2 FVKESK. The CDR3 is 11 amino acids. V was cut by 4 bases and J by 8 bases, with 8 bases left in between. Here the CDR3 DNA reads TGTGCCAGCAGCCCAGGAGGCGGCTACACCTTC. It is translated as CASSPGGGYTF.

This clone was detected only a few times. This sequence joins TRBV2 and TRBJ2-7; a possible D gene is TRBD1 (6 bases). The CDR3 is 15 amino acids. The germline V gene encodes CDR1 SNHLY and CDR2 FYNNEI. V was shortened by 6 bases and J by 0 bases, with 15 bases between the two germline ends. The CDR3, as DNA: TGTGCCAGCAGAGTAACAGGGCCAGGCTCCTACGAGCAGTACTTC. Protein sequence: CASRVTGPGSYEQYF.

This clone was counted a few times. The rearrangement joins TRBV5-1 to TRBJ2-7; 12 bases match TRBD2. Germline CDR1 and CDR2: SGHRS and YFSETQ. V dropped 1 base and J dropped 4; count of bases not matched to a gene: 6. CDR3 length: 16 amino acids. For the CDR3, the DNA is TGCGCCAGCAGCTTGCGGTACGGACTAGCGGGGTACGAGCAGTACTTC. Protein product: CASSLRYGLAGYEQYF.

For the CDR3, the DNA is TGTGCCAGCAGTTACGAGTGGGTTGACGAAAAACTGTTTTTT. It encodes CASSYEWVDEKLFF. This sequence joins TRBV6-6 and TRBJ1-4; D ambiguous. V was shortened by 2 bases and J by 8 bases, with 12 bases between the two germline ends. This CDR3 has 14 residues. Germline assignment: CDR1 MNHNY and CDR2 SVGAGI (reference sequence).

The rearrangement joins TRBV12-5 to TRBJ1-1; tentative D call: TRBD1 (5 bases). Germline CDR1 reads LGHNT; CDR2 reads FRNRAP. V was shortened by 0 bases and J by 2 bases, with 10 bases between the two germline ends. CDR3 length: 15 residues. CDR3 sequence: CASGLVRGSNTEAFF. CDR3 DNA: TGTGCTAGTGGTTTGGTACGGGGCAGCAACACTGAAGCTTTCTTT.

This clone has more than one count but fewer than ten. The chain's CDR3 is CASSLTQGTGYNSPLHF. In DNA form, the CDR3 reads TGTGCCAGCAGCTTGACGCAGGGGACAGGTTATAATTCACCCCTCCACTTT. V is TRBV5-4 and J is TRBJ1-6; TRBD1 aligns across 8 bases. The V segment lost 1 base and the J segment 4 bases; nucleotides outside the gene matches: 7. Per the germline V gene, CDR1 is SGHNT and CDR2 is YYREEE (reference sequence). The CDR3 runs 17 residues.

This clone turned up a few times. V usage is TRBV5-1 and J usage is TRBJ2-5; D is possibly TRBD1 (5 bases). The CDR3 is 14 residues long. The V and J ends lost 3 bases and 4 bases respectively, with 13 bases between them. CDR1 and CDR2 from the germline V gene are SGHRS and YFSETQ. CDR3 loop: CASSWSGLGETQYF. The CDR3 nucleotides read TGCGCCAGCAGCTGGTCAGGGCTGGGAGAGACCCAGTACTTC.

The genes are TRBV6-1 and TRBJ1-2; TRBD1 matches at 7 bases. This CDR3 has 13 residues. The trim removed 6 bases at V and 8 bases at J, leaving 9 bases unmatched. Germline assignment: CDR1 MNHNS and CDR2 SASEGT. The CDR3 is CASSTQGRRGYTF. DNA for the CDR3: TGTGCCAGCAGCACACAGGGGCGCAGGGGCTACACCTTC.

V usage is TRBV29-1 and J usage is TRBJ2-5, with a weak D call TRBD2 (6 bases). CDR1 is SQVTM, CDR2 ANQGSEA, per germline. The CDR3 covers 15 residues. V gave up 4 bases and J gave up 1 base, with 16 bases separating them. In DNA form, the CDR3 reads TGCAGCGTTGTCGGCGGGAAAAGACCCCAAGAGACCCAGTACTTC. Translated: CSVVGGKRPQETQYF.

The chain is built from TRBV2 and TRBJ1-4, with D perhaps matching TRBD1 (6 bases). V lost 2 bases and J lost 6, with 10 bases in between. This CDR3 has 14 amino acids. The V gene's germline CDR1 is SNHLY and CDR2 FYNNEI. The CDR3 protein is CASSEQGTYEKLFF. Here the CDR3 DNA reads TGTGCCAGCAGTGAACAGGGGACGTATGAAAAACTGTTTTTT.

Written as DNA, the CDR3 is TGCAGTGCAGCCAACGCCGAAGCTTTCTTT. Its translation: CSAANAEAFF. The chain carries TRBV20-1 and TRBJ1-1; no firm D call. The germline V gene encodes CDR1 DFQATT and CDR2 SNEGSKA (reference sequence). Trimming stripped 6 bases from V and 8 bases from J, with 10 bases between. This CDR3 has 10 amino acids.

This chain uses TRBV6-5 with TRBJ2-7, with 7 bases that match TRBD1. The CDR3 has 16 residues. Unmatched junction bases numbered 8, after V lost 1 base and J lost 2 bases. Germline V CDR1 and CDR2: MNHEY, SVGAGI. The CDR3 DNA follows: TGTGCCAGCAGTTACTTAGCTCAGGGGGTAACCTACGAGCAGTACTTC. Protein sequence: CASSYLAQGVTYEQYF.

The chain is built from TRBV5-8 and TRBJ1-2, with D unresolved. The CDR3 covers 15 residues. CDR1 and CDR2 (germline): SGHTS, YDEGEE. Trimming removed 4 bases at V and 7 bases at J, with 20 bases between. As DNA, the CDR3 is TGTGCCAGCAGCCTCGACACCTCCGAGGGAGGTGGCTACACCTTC. It is translated as CASSLDTSEGGGYTF.

The J gene is TRBJ1-1, the V gene TRBV18; 7 nucleotides line up with TRBD1. This CDR3 has 15 amino acids. After removal of 7 bases from V and 4 bases from J, the junction contained 12 bases not matched to a gene. Germline-derived CDR1 and CDR2 are KGHSH and LQKENI. The CDR3 reads CASWTGFGGGTEAFF. CDR3 nucleotides: TGTGCCAGCTGGACAGGTTTTGGAGGAGGCACTGAAGCTTTCTTT.

The rearrangement links TRBV7-9 to TRBJ1-1; 9 bases line up with TRBD1. The trim removed 5 bases at V and 1 base at J, leaving 5 bases unmatched. In germline, CDR1 is SEHNR, CDR2 FQNEAQ (reference sequence). CDR3 length: 15 residues. CDR3 in amino acids: CASSPAGQGNTEAFF. The CDR3 nucleotides are TGTGCCAGCAGCCCCGCGGGACAGGGGAACACTGAAGCTTTCTTT.

The chain joins TRBV5-1 to TRBJ2-3; D perhaps matches TRBD2 (5 bases). Germline assignment: CDR1 SGHRS and CDR2 YFSETQ. Trimming stripped 1 base from V and 6 bases from J, with 12 bases between. This CDR3 is 14 amino acids long. The CDR3 is CASSLLGGRDTQYF. The DNA of the CDR3 is TGCGCCAGCAGCTTGCTAGGAGGTAGGGATACGCAGTATTTT.

This chain uses TRBV4-1 with TRBJ2-7, with D possibly called TRBD1 or TRBD2 (5 bases each). CDR3 length equals 14 residues. V was trimmed by 1 base and J by 4 bases, leaving 11 bases between them. CDR1 is MGHRA, CDR2 YSYEKL, per germline. The CDR3 DNA follows: TGCGCCAGCAGCCAAGGTCCAGGGAGATACGAGCAGTACTTC. Protein sequence: CASSQGPGRYEQYF.

The V and J genes are TRBV19 and TRBJ2-5, with 9 nucleotides matching TRBD2. The CDR3 spans 17 residues. Per the germline V gene, CDR1 is LNHDA and CDR2 is SQIVND (reference sequence). V trimming: 6 bases; J trimming: 0 bases; junction bases outside the gene matches: 11. The CDR3 nucleotides are TGTGCCAGTAGACGGGCGGCGGGAGGGATGTACCAAGAGACCCAGTACTTC. This translates into CASRRAAGGMYQETQYF. Full variable domain (outside the CDR3, taken from reference TRBV19 and TRBJ2-5): DGGITQSPKYLFRKEGQNVTLSCEQNLNHDAMYWYRQDPGQGLRLIYYSQIVNDFQKGDIAEGYSVSREKKESFPLTVTSAQKNPTAFYLCASRRAAGGMYQETQYFGPGTRLLVL.

The gene calls are TRBV6-5 and TRBJ1-1; D gene unclear. The germline V gene has CDR1 MNHEY and CDR2 SVGAGI. Trimming pared 5 bases from V and 0 bases from J, leaving 10 bases between. The CDR3 consists of 14 residues. CDR3 bases: TGTGCCAGCAGTCGCGTTGGAATGAACACTGAAGCTTTCTTT. Residues: CASSRVGMNTEAFF.

The count of this clone is one. Different DNA sequences within this sample yield the same CDR3. The V gene is TRBV29-1, the J gene TRBJ1-5; D is unclear. The CDR3 runs 12 residues. Germline V gives CDR1 SQVTM, CDR2 ANQGSEA. The V and J ends lost 6 bases and 1 base respectively, with 7 bases between them. CDR3 nucleotides: TGCAGCGTAGGAGGGAGCAATCAGCCCCAGCATTTT. Protein sequence: CSVGGSNQPQHF.